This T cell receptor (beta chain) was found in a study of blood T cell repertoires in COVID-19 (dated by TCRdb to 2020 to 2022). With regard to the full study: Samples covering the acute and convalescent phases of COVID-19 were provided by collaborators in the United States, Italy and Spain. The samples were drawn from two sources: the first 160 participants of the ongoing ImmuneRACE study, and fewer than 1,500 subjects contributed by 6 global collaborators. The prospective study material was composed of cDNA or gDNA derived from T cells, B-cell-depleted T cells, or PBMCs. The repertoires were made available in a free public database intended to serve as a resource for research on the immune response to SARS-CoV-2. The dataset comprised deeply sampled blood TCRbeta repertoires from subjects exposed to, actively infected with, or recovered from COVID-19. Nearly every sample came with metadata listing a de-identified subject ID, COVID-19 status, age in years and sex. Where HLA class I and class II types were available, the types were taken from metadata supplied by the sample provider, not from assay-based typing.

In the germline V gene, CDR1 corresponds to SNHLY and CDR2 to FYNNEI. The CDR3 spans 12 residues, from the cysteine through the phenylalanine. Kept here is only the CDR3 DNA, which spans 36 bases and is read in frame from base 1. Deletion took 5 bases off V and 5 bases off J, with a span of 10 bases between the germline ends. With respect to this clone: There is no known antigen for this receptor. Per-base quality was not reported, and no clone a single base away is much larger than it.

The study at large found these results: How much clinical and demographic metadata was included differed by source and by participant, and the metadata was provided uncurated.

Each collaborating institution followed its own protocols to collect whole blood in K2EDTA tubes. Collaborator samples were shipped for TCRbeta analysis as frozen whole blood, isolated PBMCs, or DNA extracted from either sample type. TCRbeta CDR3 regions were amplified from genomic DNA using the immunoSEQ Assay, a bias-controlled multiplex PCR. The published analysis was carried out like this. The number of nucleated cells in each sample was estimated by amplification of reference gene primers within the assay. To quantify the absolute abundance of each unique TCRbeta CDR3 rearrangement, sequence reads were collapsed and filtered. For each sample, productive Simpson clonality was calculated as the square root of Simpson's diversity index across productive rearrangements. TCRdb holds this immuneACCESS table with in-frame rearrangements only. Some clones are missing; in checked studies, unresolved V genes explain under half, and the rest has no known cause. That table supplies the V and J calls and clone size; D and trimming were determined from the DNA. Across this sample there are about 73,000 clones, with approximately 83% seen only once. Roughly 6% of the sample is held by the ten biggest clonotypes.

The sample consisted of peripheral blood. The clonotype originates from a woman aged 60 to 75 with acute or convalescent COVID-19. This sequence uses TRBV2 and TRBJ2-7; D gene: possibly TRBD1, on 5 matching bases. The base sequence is TGTGCCAGCAGTCCAGGGATTCACGAGCAGTACTTC. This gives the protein CASSPGIHEQYF. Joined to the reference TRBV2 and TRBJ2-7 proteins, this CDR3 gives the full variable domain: EPEVTQTPSHQVTQMGQEVILRCVPISNHLYFYWYRQILGQKVEFLVSFYNNEISEKSEIFDDQFSVERPDGSNFTLKIRSTKLEDSAMYFCASSPGIHEQYFGPGTRLTVT.